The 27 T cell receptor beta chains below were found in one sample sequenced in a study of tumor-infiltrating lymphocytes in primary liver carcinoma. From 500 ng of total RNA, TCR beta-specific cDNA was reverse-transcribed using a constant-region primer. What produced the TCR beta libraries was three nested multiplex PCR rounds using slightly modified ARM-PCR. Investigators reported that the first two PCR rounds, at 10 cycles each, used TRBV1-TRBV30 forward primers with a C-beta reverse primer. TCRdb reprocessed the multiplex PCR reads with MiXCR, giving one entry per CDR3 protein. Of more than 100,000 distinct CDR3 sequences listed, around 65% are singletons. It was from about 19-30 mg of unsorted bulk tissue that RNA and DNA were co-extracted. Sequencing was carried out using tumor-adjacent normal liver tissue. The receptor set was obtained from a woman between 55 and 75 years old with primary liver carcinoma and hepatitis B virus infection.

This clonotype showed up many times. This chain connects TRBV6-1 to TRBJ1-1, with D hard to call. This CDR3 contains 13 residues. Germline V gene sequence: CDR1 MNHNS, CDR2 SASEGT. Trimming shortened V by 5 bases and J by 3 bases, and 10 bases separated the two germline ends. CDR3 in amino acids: CASSSYRDTEAFF. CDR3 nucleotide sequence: TGTGCCAGCAGTTCTTACAGAGACACTGAAGCTTTCTTT.

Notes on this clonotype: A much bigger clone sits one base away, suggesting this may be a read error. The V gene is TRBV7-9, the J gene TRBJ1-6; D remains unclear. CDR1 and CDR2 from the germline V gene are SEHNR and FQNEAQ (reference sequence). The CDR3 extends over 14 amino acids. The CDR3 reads CSSSLSARDSPLHF. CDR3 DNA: TGTTCCAGCAGCTTATCAGCAAGGGATTCACCCCTCCACTTT.

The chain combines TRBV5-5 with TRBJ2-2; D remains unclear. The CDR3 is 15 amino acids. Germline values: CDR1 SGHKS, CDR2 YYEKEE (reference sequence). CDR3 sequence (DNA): TGTGTCACCAGCCAGATGGGTCCGTCCACCGGGGAGCTGTTTTTT. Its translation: CVTSQMGPSTGELFF.

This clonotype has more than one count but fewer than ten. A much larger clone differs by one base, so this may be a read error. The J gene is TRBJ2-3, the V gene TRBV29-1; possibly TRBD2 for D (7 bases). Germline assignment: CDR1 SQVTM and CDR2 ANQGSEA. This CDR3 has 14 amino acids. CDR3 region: CSVGPPGGADTQCF. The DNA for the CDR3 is TGCAGCGTTGGCCCCCCGGGGGGCGCAGATACGCAGTGTTTT.

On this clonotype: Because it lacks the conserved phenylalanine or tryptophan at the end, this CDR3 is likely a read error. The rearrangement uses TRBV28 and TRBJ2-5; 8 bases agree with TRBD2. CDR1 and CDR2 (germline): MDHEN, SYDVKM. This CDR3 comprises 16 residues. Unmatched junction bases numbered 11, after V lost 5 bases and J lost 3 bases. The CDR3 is CASSPMVGRAEETQYL. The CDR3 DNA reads TGTGCCAGCAGTCCGATGGTCGGGAGGGCTGAAGAGACCCAGTACCTC.

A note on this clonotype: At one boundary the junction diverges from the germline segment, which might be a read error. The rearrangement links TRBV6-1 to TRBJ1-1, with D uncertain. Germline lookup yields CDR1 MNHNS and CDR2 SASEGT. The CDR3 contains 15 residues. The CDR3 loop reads CASSLWSGPGTEAFF. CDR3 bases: TGTGCCAGCAGCCTCTGGTCGGGCCCCGGCACTGAAGCTTTCTTC.

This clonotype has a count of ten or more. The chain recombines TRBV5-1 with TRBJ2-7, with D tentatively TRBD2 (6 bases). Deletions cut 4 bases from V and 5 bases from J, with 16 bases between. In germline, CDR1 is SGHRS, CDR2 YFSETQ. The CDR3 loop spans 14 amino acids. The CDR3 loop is CASSPGDANHEQYF. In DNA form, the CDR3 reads TGCGCCAGCAGCCCGGGGGACGCTAACCACGAGCAGTACTTC.

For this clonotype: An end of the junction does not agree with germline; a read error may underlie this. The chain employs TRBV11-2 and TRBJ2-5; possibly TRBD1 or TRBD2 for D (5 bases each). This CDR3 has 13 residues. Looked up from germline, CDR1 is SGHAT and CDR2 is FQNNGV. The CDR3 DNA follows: TGTTCCAGCAGTCGGGACGTCCAAGAGACCCAGTACTTC. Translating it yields CSSSRDVQETQYF.

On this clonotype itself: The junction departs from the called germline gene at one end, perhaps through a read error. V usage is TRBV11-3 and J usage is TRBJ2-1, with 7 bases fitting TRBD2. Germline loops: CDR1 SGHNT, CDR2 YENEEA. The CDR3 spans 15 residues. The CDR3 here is CASSLRTSDSNEQLF. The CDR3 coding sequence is TGTGCCAGTAGCTTGCGTACTAGCGACTCCAATGAGCAGCTCTTC.

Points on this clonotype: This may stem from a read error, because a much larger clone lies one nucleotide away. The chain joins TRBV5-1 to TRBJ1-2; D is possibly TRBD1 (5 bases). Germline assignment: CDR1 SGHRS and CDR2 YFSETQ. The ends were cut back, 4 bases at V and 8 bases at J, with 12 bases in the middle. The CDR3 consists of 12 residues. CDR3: CASSVGRGGYTF. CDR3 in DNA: TGCGCCAGCAGCGTAGGAAGGGGAGGCTACACCTTC.

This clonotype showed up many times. The CDR3 DNA sequence: TGTGCCAGCAGCTTGGTGGTCACAGGCATACGATCTGGGGCCAACGTCCTGACTTTC. Translating it yields CASSLVVTGIRSGANVLTF. The chain combines TRBV5-6 with TRBJ2-6; D perhaps matches TRBD1 (5 bases). The germline V and J ends were trimmed by 0 bases and 1 base, with 17 bases remaining between them. The CDR3 length is 19 residues. In germline, CDR1 is SGHDT, CDR2 YYEEEE. The full variable domain, its missing parts supplied by reference TRBV5-6 and TRBJ2-6, is DAGVTQSPTHLIKTRGQQVTLRCSPKSGHDTVSWYQQALGQGPQFIFQYYEEEERQRGNFPDRFSGHQFPNYSSELNVNALLLGDSALYLCASSLVVTGIRSGANVLTFGAGSRLTVL.

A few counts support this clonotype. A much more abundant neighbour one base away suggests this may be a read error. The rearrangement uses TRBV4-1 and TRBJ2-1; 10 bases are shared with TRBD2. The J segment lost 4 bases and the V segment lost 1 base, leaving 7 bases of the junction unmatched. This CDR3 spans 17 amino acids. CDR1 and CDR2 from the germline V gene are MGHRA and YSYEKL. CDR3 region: CASSQGAGTSVYNEQFF. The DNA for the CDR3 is TGCGCCAGCAGCCAAGGGGCCGGGACTAGCGTATACAATGAGCAGTTCTTC.

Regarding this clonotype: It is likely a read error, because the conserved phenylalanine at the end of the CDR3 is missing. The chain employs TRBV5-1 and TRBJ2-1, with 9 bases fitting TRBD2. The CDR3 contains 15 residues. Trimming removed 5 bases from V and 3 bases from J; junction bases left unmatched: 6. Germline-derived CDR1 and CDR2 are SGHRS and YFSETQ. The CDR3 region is CASSSGTSSYNEQFS. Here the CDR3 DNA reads TGCGCCAGCAGTTCGGGGACTAGCAGCTACAATGAGCAGTTCTCC.

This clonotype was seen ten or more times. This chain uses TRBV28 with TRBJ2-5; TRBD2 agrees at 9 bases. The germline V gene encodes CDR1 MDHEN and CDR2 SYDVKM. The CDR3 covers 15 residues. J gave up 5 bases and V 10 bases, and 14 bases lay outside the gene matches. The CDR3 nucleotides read TGTGCCACGAGTCCACCGGGACTAGCTTGGGAGACCCAGTACTTC. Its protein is CATSPPGLAWETQYF.

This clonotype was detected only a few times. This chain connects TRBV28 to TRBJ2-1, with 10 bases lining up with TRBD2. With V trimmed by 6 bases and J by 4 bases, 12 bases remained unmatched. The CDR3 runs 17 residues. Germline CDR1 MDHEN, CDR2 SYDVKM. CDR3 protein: CASSPRSTSGTYNEQFF. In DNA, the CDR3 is TGTGCCAGCAGCCCTCGGTCCACTAGCGGGACGTACAATGAGCAGTTCTTC.

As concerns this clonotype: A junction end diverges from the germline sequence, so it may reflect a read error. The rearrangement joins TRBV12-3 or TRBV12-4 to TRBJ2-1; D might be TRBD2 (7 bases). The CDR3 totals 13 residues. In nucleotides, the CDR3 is TGTGCCAACAGTGGGGGGGGCTACAAAGAGCAATTCTTC. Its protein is CANSGGGYKEQFF.

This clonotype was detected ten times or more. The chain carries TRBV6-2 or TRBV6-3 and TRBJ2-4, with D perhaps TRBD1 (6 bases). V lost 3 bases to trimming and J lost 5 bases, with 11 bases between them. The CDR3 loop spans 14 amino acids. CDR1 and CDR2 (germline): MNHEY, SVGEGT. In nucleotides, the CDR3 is TGTGCCAGCAGTTATACAGGGCCACAAAACATTCAGTACTTC. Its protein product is CASSYTGPQNIQYF.

The CDR3 nucleotides read TGTGCCAGTAGTACGTCGACTAGCGGATCGAACACCGGGGAGCTGTTTTTT. Protein: CASSTSTSGSNTGELFF. The V gene is TRBV19, the J gene TRBJ2-2; TRBD2 agrees at 9 bases. Germline CDR1 and CDR2: LNHDA and SQIVND (reference sequence). This CDR3 has 17 residues. V dropped 4 bases and J dropped 0; count of bases not matched to a gene: 6.

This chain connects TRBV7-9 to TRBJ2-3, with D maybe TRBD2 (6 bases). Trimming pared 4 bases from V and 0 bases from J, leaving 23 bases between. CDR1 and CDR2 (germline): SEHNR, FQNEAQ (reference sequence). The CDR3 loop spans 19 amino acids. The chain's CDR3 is CASSSTYRGVVNSTDTQYF. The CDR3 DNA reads TGTGCCAGCAGCTCCACTTATCGCGGGGTTGTCAATAGCACAGATACGCAGTATTTT. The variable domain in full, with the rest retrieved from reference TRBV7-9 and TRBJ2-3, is DTGVSQNPRHKITKRGQNVTFRCDPISEHNRLYWYRQTLGQGPEFLTYFQNEAQLEKSRLLSDRFSAERPKGSFSTLEIQRTEQGDSAMYLCASSSTYRGVVNSTDTQYFGPGTRLTVL.

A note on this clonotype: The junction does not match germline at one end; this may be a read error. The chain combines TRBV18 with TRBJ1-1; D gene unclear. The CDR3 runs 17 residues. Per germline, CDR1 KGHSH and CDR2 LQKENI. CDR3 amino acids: CTSSTVPHERLNTEAFF. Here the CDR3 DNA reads TGTACCAGCTCCACTGTTCCTCACGAAAGGCTAAACACTGAAGCTTTCTTT.

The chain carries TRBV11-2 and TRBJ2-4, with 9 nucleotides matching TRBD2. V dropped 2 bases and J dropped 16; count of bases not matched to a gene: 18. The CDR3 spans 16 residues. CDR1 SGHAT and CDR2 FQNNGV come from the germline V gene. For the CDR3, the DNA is TGTGCCAGCAGCTTACGGCGGGAGGGCCGAAACCACAATCAATACTTC. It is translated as CASSLRREGRNHNQYF.

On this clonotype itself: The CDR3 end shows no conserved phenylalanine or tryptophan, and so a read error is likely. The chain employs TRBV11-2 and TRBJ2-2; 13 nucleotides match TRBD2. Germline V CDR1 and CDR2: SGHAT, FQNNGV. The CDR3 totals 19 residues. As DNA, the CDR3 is TGTGCCTGCAGCCCCGACCTTGGGACTAGCGGGATGGGGACCGGGGAGCTGTTTATT. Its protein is CACSPDLGTSGMGTGELFI.

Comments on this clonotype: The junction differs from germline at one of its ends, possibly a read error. The CDR3 bases are TGTGCCATCAGCTTTGCGGGCAGGGGAGAGGCCCAGTACTTC. It codes for CAISFAGRGEAQYF. J is TRBJ2-5 and V is TRBV11-2; a weak D match, TRBD1 (6 bases). The CDR3 consists of 14 residues. Looked up from germline, CDR1 is SGHAT and CDR2 is FQNNGV.

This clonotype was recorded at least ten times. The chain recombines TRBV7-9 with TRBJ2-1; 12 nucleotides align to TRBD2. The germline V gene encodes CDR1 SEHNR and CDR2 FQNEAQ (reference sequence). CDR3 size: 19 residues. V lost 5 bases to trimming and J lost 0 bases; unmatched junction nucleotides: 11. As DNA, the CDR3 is TGTGCCAGCAGCCCAAGGACTAGCGGGATGCTGAGCTCCTACAATGAGCAGTTCTTC. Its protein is CASSPRTSGMLSSYNEQFF. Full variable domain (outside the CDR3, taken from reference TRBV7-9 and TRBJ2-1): DTGVSQNPRHKITKRGQNVTFRCDPISEHNRLYWYRQTLGQGPEFLTYFQNEAQLEKSRLLSDRFSAERPKGSFSTLEIQRTEQGDSAMYLCASSPRTSGMLSSYNEQFFGPGTRLTVL.

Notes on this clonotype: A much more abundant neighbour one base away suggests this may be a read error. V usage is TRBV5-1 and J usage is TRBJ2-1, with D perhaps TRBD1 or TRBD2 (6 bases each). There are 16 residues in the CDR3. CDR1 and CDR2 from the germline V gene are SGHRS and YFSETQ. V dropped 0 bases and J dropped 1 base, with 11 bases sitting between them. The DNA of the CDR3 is TGCGCCAGCAGCTTGGGACTAGGGGGGTCCTACAATGAGCAGTTCTTC. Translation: CASSLGLGGSYNEQFF.

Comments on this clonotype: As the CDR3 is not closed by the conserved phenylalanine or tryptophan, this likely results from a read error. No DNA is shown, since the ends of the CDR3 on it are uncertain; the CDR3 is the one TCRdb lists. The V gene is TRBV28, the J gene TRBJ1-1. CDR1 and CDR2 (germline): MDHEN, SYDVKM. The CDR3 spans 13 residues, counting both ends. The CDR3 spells CASKKFPNTEVFL.

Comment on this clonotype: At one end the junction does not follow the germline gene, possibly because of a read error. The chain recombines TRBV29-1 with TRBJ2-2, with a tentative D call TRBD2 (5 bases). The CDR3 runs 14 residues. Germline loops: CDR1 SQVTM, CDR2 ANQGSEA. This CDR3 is CSVGPGGITGELFF. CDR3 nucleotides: TGCAGCGTTGGTCCCGGAGGTATCACCGGGGAGTTGTTTTTT.